This entry concerns a single T cell receptor (beta chain). Its antigen is unknown. The data originate from a study of T cells in Graves' hyperthyroidism and ophthalmopathy. As for the study in general: Peripheral blood was drawn at first diagnosis, prior to all treatment.

Study-level points and caveats: Ophthalmopathy was model-predicted a median around seven months pre-onset. From stable hyperthyroidism, ophthalmopathy was set apart by a 13 V-J model.

Template material for amplifying TCR beta CDR3 regions consisted of RNA transcripts. The HTBI primer set served for first-round RT-PCR of the TCR CDR3. TCRdb used MiXCR to reprocess the multiplex PCR reads, holding one entry per CDR3 protein. The sample contains 340,000 or so distinct CDR3 sequences, around a sixth of which appear only once. This CDR3 is built from 16 residues. Germline-derived CDR1 and CDR2 are ENHRY and SYGVKD. The V end lost 3 bases, the J end lost 6 bases, and 17 bases lay between the germline ends. Sequenced material: blood. The clonotype originates from a woman aged 45-65 years with Graves' hyperthyroidism. The V gene is TRBV10-3, the J gene TRBJ2-2, with D hard to call. CDR3 nucleotide sequence: TGTGCCATCAGTGAAACGAACCCTGGGATGGCCGGGGAGCTGTTTTTT. It is translated as CAISETNPGMAGELFF.